The rows below give T cell receptor beta chains drawn from one sample of a study of shared clonotypes between healthy human individuals. The protocol was immunoSEQ multiplex PCR, while the TCRdb copy is restricted to in-frame clones and leaves out a portion. The sample lists hundreds of thousands of clones, almost 95% occurring once. Sequences were obtained from naive CD8+ T cells sorted from blood. Receptors were obtained from a man aged 25 to 40 in good health. CDR3s include the opening cysteine and the closing phenylalanine or tryptophan. A D gene is named only where the DNA matches it firmly. Clone size is stated in some rows and not others, as once, few, many or a class when expanded.

V: TRBV27
size: .
J: TRBJ2-7
D: TRBD2
CDR3: CASSSGLAGVSSYEQYF
DNA: TGTGCCAGCAGTTCCGGACTAGCGGGAGTGAGCTCCTACGAGCAGTACTTC

V: TRBV11-2
size: .
J: TRBJ2-7
D: TRBD1
CDR3: CASSLGQGALYEQYF
DNA: TGTGCCAGCAGCTTAGGACAGGGGGCGCTTTACGAGCAGTACTTC

V: TRBV28
size: few
J: TRBJ2-7
D: .
CDR3: CASSLNSYEQYF
DNA: TGTGCCAGCAGTTTAAACAGTTACGAGCAGTACTTC

V: TRBV14
size: .
J: TRBJ1-1
D: TRBD1
CDR3: CASSRSRTGGGTEAFF
DNA: TGTGCCAGCAGCCGTTCCCGGACAGGGGGCGGTACTGAAGCTTTCTTT

V: TRBV10-1
size: .
J: TRBJ1-3
D: TRBD1
CDR3: CASGKEGAIGTGNTIYF
DNA: TGCGCCAGCGGGAAAGAGGGGGCAATAGGGACTGGAAACACCATATATTTT

V: TRBV27
size: .
J: TRBJ2-3
D: .
CDR3: CASLSYGTDTQYF
DNA: TGTGCCAGCCTCTCCTACGGCACAGATACGCAGTATTTT

V: TRBV7-2
size: .
J: TRBJ1-5
D: .
CDR3: CASSLDGSHNQPQHF
DNA: TGTGCCAGCAGCTTAGACGGATCCCACAATCAGCCCCAGCATTTT

V: TRBV9
size: .
J: TRBJ2-3
D: .
CDR3: CASSVSRSPTRATDTQYF
DNA: TGTGCCAGCAGCGTATCCCGATCCCCGACTAGGGCCACAGATACGCAGTATTTT

V: TRBV9
size: .
J: TRBJ1-2
D: .
CDR3: CASSVGGDTWSYGYTF
DNA: TGTGCCAGCAGCGTAGGGGGGGACACTTGGAGCTATGGCTACACCTTC

V: TRBV5-1
size: .
J: TRBJ2-7
D: .
CDR3: CASSSQRGGFEDYEQYF
DNA: TGCGCCAGCAGCTCCCAGAGAGGGGGGTTCGAGGACTACGAGCAGTACTTC

V: TRBV11-2
size: .
J: TRBJ2-3
D: .
CDR3: CASSQTLGTDTQYF
DNA: TGTGCCAGCAGCCAAACGCTCGGCACAGATACGCAGTATTTT

V: TRBV2
size: .
J: TRBJ2-2
D: .
CDR3: CASTGQNGALTGELFF
DNA: TGTGCCAGCACGGGGCAGAACGGAGCTTTGACCGGGGAGCTGTTTTTT

V: TRBV15
size: .
J: TRBJ2-7
D: .
CDR3: CATSTHRGAMSYEQYF
DNA: TGTGCCACCAGCACACATCGGGGGGCGATGAGCTACGAGCAGTACTTC

V: TRBV5-6
size: .
J: TRBJ2-2
D: .
CDR3: CASSYSGELFF
DNA: TGTGCCAGCAGCTATTCCGGGGAGCTGTTTTTT

V: TRBV27
size: .
J: TRBJ1-2
D: TRBD1
CDR3: CASSPNPGTDYGYTF
DNA: TGTGCCAGCAGCCCGAACCCCGGGACAGACTATGGCTACACCTTC

V: TRBV19
size: .
J: TRBJ2-7
D: .
CDR3: CASSMTHSSSSYEQYF
DNA: TGTGCCAGTAGTATGACGCACTCCTCAAGCTCCTACGAGCAGTACTTC

V: TRBV7-9
size: .
J: TRBJ2-5
D: TRBD2
CDR3: CASSLVTSGRWETQYF
DNA: TGTGCCAGCAGCTTAGTGACTAGCGGGAGGTGGGAGACCCAGTACTTC

V: TRBV7-9
size: .
J: TRBJ2-7
D: .
CDR3: CASSLAGRYEQYF
DNA: TGTGCCAGCAGCTTAGCGGGACGGTACGAGCAGTACTTC

V: TRBV27
size: .
J: TRBJ2-7
D: TRBD1
CDR3: CASSLGQGTYEQYF
DNA: TGTGCCAGCAGTTTGGGACAGGGGACCTACGAGCAGTACTTC

V: TRBV28
size: .
J: TRBJ2-5
D: TRBD2
CDR3: CASSLWSSSGNDEETQYF
DNA: TGTGCCAGCAGTTTATGGTCGTCTAGCGGGAATGATGAAGAGACCCAGTACTTC